The source of this T cell receptor (beta chain) is a study of blood T cell repertoires in COVID-19. At the level of the study: Samples taken during acute and convalescent COVID-19 were collected in the United States, Italy and Spain. T cells, B-cell-depleted T cells, or PBMCs supplied cDNA or gDNA.

Recruited during active infection, patients (from Seattle) were subsequently followed longitudinally. Here immunoSEQ multiplex PCR was the method, and the copy in TCRdb shows in-frame clones only, minus some. The profile shows approximately 170,000 clones, about 85% of them singletons. Sequencing was done on a sample of peripheral blood. The source is a woman aged 70 to 79 with COVID-19, enrolled during active disease.

The CDR3 bases are TGTGCCAGCAGCTTGGTAGGAGCGTCCCCAGAGACCCAGTACTTC. Translated: CASSLVGASPETQYF. The rearrangement joins TRBV5-6 to TRBJ2-5; D ambiguous. Germline assignment: CDR1 SGHDT and CDR2 YYEEEE. The CDR3 contains 15 residues. Deletions cut 0 bases from V and 4 bases from J, with 13 bases between. Using reference TRBV5-6 and TRBJ2-5 for the parts outside the CDR3, the full variable domain is DAGVTQSPTHLIKTRGQQVTLRCSPKSGHDTVSWYQQALGQGPQFIFQYYEEEERQRGNFPDRFSGHQFPNYSSELNVNALLLGDSALYLCASSLVGASPETQYFGPGTRLLVL.